This T cell receptor beta chain is from a study of blood T cell repertoires in COVID-19. Across the study: Sites across the United States, Italy and Spain contributed samples from acute and convalescent COVID-19. The analysed material was cDNA or gDNA that came from T cells, B-cell-depleted T cells, or PBMCs.

Original methodology: Nucleated cell number was recorded as an estimate derived from reference gene primer amplification. Assay: immunoSEQ multiplex PCR; the TCRdb copy retains only in-frame clones and omits some. From that table come the V and J calls and clone size; the DNA was used to work out D and trimming. The table has under 200,000 clones, roughly 83% seen once. Deletions cut 3 bases from V and 8 bases from J, with 10 bases between. The germline CDR1 and CDR2 sequences are SGHAT and FQNNGV. CDR3 size: 13 residues. Sample: peripheral blood. This TCR was sampled from an older woman with acute or convalescent COVID-19. This chain connects TRBV11-2 to TRBJ1-4; no reliable D call. The CDR3, as DNA: TGTGCCAGCAGCTTTACAGATGGGGAAAAACTGTTTTTT. Translated, it gives CASSFTDGEKLFF.